This is a list of T cell receptor beta chains from one sample in a study of prognosis after radiotherapy for stage I lung cancer. TCRdb reprocessed the multiplex PCR reads with MiXCR, giving one entry per CDR3 protein. The table includes over 15,000 distinct CDR3 sequences, roughly 55% detected once. Material: PBMCs, obtained before or after stereotactic body radiation therapy (not recorded which). Receptor source: a donor of 50 years or more with non-small cell lung cancer. The CDR3 runs from the conserved cysteine through the conserved F or W. Each record gives: J gene, V gene, CDR3 protein.

TRBJ1-1 | TRBV10-3 | CAISDRVSIVRNTEAFF
TRBJ2-7 | TRBV30 | CAWNRGRFYEQYF
TRBJ2-1 | TRBV6-1 | CVSGGYYNEQFF
TRBJ2-3 | TRBV30 | CAWSVAGGTDTQYF
TRBJ2-7 | TRBV3-1 | CASSQGSYEQYF
TRBJ2-3 | TRBV10-3 | CAISPSGASITDTQYF
TRBJ2-7 | TRBV6-5 | CSSSYGDRGSYEQYF
TRBJ1-4 | TRBV5-1 | CASSLEGFNEKLFF
TRBJ1-5 | TRBV12-5 | CARRQGKENQPQHF
TRBJ2-7 | TRBV28 | CASTLVFYEQYF
TRBJ2-2 | TRBV24-1 | CATSDLLGELFF
TRBJ2-1 | TRBV15 | CATSRDRFVDEQFF
TRBJ1-1 | TRBV7-9 | CASRRLAGGKNTEAFF
TRBJ2-5 | TRBV7-9 | CASSHRDSKETQYF
TRBJ2-7 | TRBV2 | CASRQRPSSYEQYF
TRBJ2-3 | TRBV29-1 | CSVGLAEVPWNTQYF
TRBJ2-1 | TRBV6-1 | CASTAPPYNEQFF
TRBJ2-7 | TRBV7-9 | CASSSPGLGVYEQYF
TRBJ2-3 | TRBV7-9 | CASSASTDTQYF
TRBJ1-5 | TRBV28 | CASSLSGPYSQPQHF
TRBJ2-6 | TRBV3-1 | CASSPPPGLGANVLTF
TRBJ2-7 | TRBV6-1 | CASSPRDSYEQYF
TRBJ2-7 | TRBV11-2 | CASSLGGTTVGYEQYF
TRBJ2-1 | TRBV6-2/TRBV6-3 | CASSFRAGAYNEQFF
TRBJ2-2 | TRBV7-2 | CASSLIGMNTGELFF
TRBJ2-6 | TRBV20-1 | CSARGDWGANVLTF
TRBJ1-3 | TRBV6-1 | CASSTFAGNTIYF
TRBJ2-5 | TRBV7-9 | CASSLAVNPQETQYF